These 30 T cell receptor beta chains came from one sample sequenced in a study of T cell repertoires in cytomegalovirus infection. In TCRdb, the reads were re-called with MiXCR into one record per CDR3 protein. The table shows about 830,000 distinct CDR3 sequences, with about 31% occurring only once. No antigen is known for these receptors. Specimen: cultured CD8+ T cells from PBMCs, collected from culture after CMV antigen stimulation. Every receptor here comes from a human donor in good health (CMV status not recorded). Some clones in this sample may be carry-over from other donors' samples.

Here the CDR3 DNA reads TGTGCCAGCAGTTCCGCCCAGGGGTACTATGGCTACACCTTC. Protein product: CASSSAQGYYGYTF. The rearrangement joins TRBV27 to TRBJ1-2; a weak D match, TRBD1 (6 bases). The CDR3 is made up of 14 amino acids. The germline CDR1 and CDR2 sequences are MNHEY and SMNVEV (reference sequence). Trimming removed 4 bases at V and 3 bases at J, with 12 bases between.

This clonotype turned up a few times. The rearrangement links TRBV18 to TRBJ2-6; D call uncertain. Germline CDR1 is KGHSH and CDR2 is LQKENI. The CDR3 is made up of 16 amino acids. V lost 2 bases and J lost 4, with 12 bases in between. The CDR3 spells CASSPVGDGGANVLTF. CDR3 coding DNA: TGTGCCAGCTCACCAGTAGGAGACGGCGGGGCCAACGTCCTGACTTTC. Full variable domain (missing parts from reference TRBV18 and TRBJ2-6): NAGVMQNPRHLVRRRGQEARLRCSPMKGHSHVYWYRQLPEEGLKFMVYLQKENIIDESGMPKERFSAEFPKEGPSILRIQQVVRGDSAAYFCASSPVGDGGANVLTFGAGSRLTVL.

This clonotype appeared many times. This chain links TRBV9 with TRBJ2-2; D perhaps matches TRBD1 (5 bases). Trimming took off 6 bases at V and 7 bases at J, with 10 bases between the two ends. Per the germline V gene, CDR1 is SGDLS and CDR2 is YYNGEE. The CDR3 sequence is 12 residues long. CDR3 residues: CASKGFSGELFF. In DNA form, the CDR3 reads TGTGCCAGCAAGGGGTTTAGCGGGGAGCTGTTTTTT. Together with reference TRBV9 and TRBJ2-2, the CDR3 gives the full variable domain: DSGVTQTPKHLITATGQRVTLRCSPRSGDLSVYWYQQSLDQGLQFLIQYYNGEERAKGNILERFSAQQFPDLHSELNLSSLELGDSALYFCASKGFSGELFFGEGSRLTVL.

The rearrangement joins TRBV19 to TRBJ1-1; possible D gene TRBD1, 6 bases. With 7 bases removed from V and 4 bases from J, the gap between germline ends came to 19 bases. The CDR3 is 15 amino acids. CDR1 is LNHDA, CDR2 SQIVND, per germline (reference sequence). CDR3 sequence: CASNPRGGRPTEAFF. The CDR3, as DNA: TGTGCCAGTAACCCCAGGGGAGGGAGACCCACTGAAGCTTTCTTT.

V gene TRBV7-9 combines with J gene TRBJ2-7, with 14 bases matching TRBD2. CDR1 is SEHNR, CDR2 FQNEAQ, per germline (reference sequence). The CDR3 has 15 amino acids. V was clipped by 4 bases and J by 7 bases; unmatched bases: 6. The CDR3 bases are TGTGCCAGCAGCTCGGGGACTAGCGGGGGCGGAGAGCAGTACTTC. Encoded protein: CASSSGTSGGGEQYF.

The CDR3, as DNA: TGCAGTGCTGGGGCGGCAGGGGGACTCTACGAGCAGTACTTC. Its protein product is CSAGAAGGLYEQYF. The chain employs TRBV20-1 and TRBJ2-7, with TRBD1 as a possible D gene (7 bases). V gave up 5 bases and J gave up 3 bases, with 17 bases separating them. The CDR3 spans 14 residues. Germline CDR1 is DFQATT and CDR2 is SNEGSKA (reference sequence).

The rearrangement uses TRBV12-5 and TRBJ1-2, with 8 bases that match TRBD1. The CDR3 contains 13 residues. Germline trimming cut 3 bases from V and 6 bases from J; bases unmatched to any gene: 3. The germline CDR1 and CDR2 sequences are LGHNT and FRNRAP. CDR3 amino acids: CASGFSTGDGYTF. The CDR3 DNA reads TGTGCTAGTGGTTTCTCGACAGGGGATGGCTACACCTTC.

Concerning this clonotype: An end of the junction does not agree with germline; a read error may underlie this. J is TRBJ2-4 and V is TRBV2; D remains ambiguous. Germline V gene data show CDR1 as SNHLY and CDR2 as FYNNEI. This CDR3 spans 13 amino acids. In DNA form, the CDR3 reads TGTGCCAGCAGGTCCTACGCCAGAAACATTCAGTACTTC. Translating gives CASRSYARNIQYF.

The genes are TRBV3-1 and TRBJ1-2, with 9 bases lining up with TRBD1. Trimming cost V 5 bases and J 3 bases; bases outside gene matches: 10. The CDR3 has 16 residues. The germline V gene has CDR1 LGHDT and CDR2 YNNKEL (reference sequence). The DNA for the CDR3 is TGTGCCAGCAGCGGGGACAGGGCCCTTGTTGACTATGGCTACACCTTC. Protein: CASSGDRALVDYGYTF.

This clonotype was seen at least ten times. The genes are TRBV7-6 and TRBJ2-3, with 7 nucleotides matching TRBD1. Losses at the gene ends were 2 bases for V and 0 bases for J; bases not matched to a gene: 2. CDR1 is SGHVS, CDR2 FNYEAQ, per germline. CDR3 size: 15 residues. The CDR3 nucleotides read TGTGCCAGCAGCTTAATGGACAGGAGCACAGATACGCAGTATTTT. Amino acids: CASSLMDRSTDTQYF.

This clonotype was counted between two and nine times. V is TRBV28 and J is TRBJ1-5; D not certain. Germline CDR1 reads MDHEN; CDR2 reads SYDVKM. This CDR3 has 13 residues. The V and J ends lost 5 bases and 7 bases respectively, with 12 bases between them. Here the CDR3 DNA reads TGTGCCAGCAGTCCCCCTTCATACCAGCCCCAGCATTTT. Protein sequence: CASSPPSYQPQHF.

The chain joins TRBV5-4 to TRBJ2-7; TRBD1 aligns across 8 bases. CDR3 length equals 16 residues. Germline values: CDR1 SGHNT, CDR2 YYREEE (reference sequence). Unmatched junction bases numbered 9, after V lost 1 base and J lost 3 bases. CDR3 nucleotides: TGTGCCAGCAGCTTGTGGCCCGGACAGGGCAACTACGAGCAGTACGTC. It translates to CASSLWPGQGNYEQYV.

The rearrangement joins TRBV7-4 to TRBJ2-2; TRBD1 is a possible D gene (6 bases). Deletions cut 7 bases from V and 6 bases from J, with 21 bases between. This CDR3 spans 16 amino acids. Germline CDR1 and CDR2: SGHVT and SQSDAQ. CDR3 coding DNA: TGTGCCAGCACCCCCTCGTCACCAGGGGTTTCCGGGGAGCTGTTTTTT. It translates to CASTPSSPGVSGELFF.

The J gene is TRBJ2-1, the V gene TRBV13; TRBD2 aligns across 9 bases. Per germline, CDR1 PRHDT and CDR2 FYEKMQ (reference sequence). Trimming took 0 bases from V and 4 from J; bases not matched to a gene: 7. CDR3 size: 17 residues. CDR3 in amino acids: CASSLGAAGGRYNEQFF. The CDR3 DNA sequence: TGTGCCAGCAGCTTAGGTGCGGCGGGGGGGCGTTACAATGAGCAGTTCTTC.

This clonotype has just a few counts. CDR3 DNA: TGTGCCAGCAGCCAGCCCATGGACAGGGCCCCTGAAGCTTTCTTT. Its protein is CASSQPMDRAPEAFF. The J gene is TRBJ1-1, the V gene TRBV7-2; 8 bases agree with TRBD1. The germline V gene encodes CDR1 SGHTA and CDR2 FQGNSA. This CDR3 contains 15 residues. The J segment lost 6 bases and the V segment lost 5 bases, leaving 11 bases of the junction unmatched. Using reference TRBV7-2 and TRBJ1-1 for the parts outside the CDR3, the full variable domain is GAGVSQSPSNKVTEKGKDVELRCDPISGHTALYWYRQSLGQGLEFLIYFQGNSAPDKSGLPSDRFSAERTGGSVSTLTIQRTQQEDSAVYLCASSQPMDRAPEAFFGQGTRLTVV.

This clonotype was seen a handful of times. V usage is TRBV7-2 and J usage is TRBJ2-1; the match to TRBD1 covers 11 bases. The CDR3 runs to 14 residues. Germline CDR1 reads SGHTA; CDR2 reads FQGNSA. V shed 5 bases, J shed 8 bases, and the junction held 5 bases outside the gene matches. CDR3: CASSRDRGRYEQFF. The CDR3, as DNA: TGTGCCAGCAGCCGGGACAGGGGGAGGTATGAGCAGTTCTTC.

The chain uses TRBV7-2 and TRBJ2-7; the match to TRBD2 covers 11 bases. Germline CDR1 and CDR2: SGHTA and FQGNSA. Losses at the gene ends were 4 bases for V and 5 bases for J; bases not matched to a gene: 7. The CDR3 runs 15 residues. The CDR3 DNA sequence: TGTGCCAGCAGCTCACTAGCGGGGGTGTCTAACGAGCAGTACTTC. Its protein is CASSSLAGVSNEQYF.

The chain recombines TRBV6-1 with TRBJ2-1, with 7 bases identical to TRBD1. The CDR3 covers 15 residues. V lost 4 bases and J lost 8; bases outside the gene matches: 11. The V gene's germline CDR1 is MNHNS and CDR2 SASEGT. Here the CDR3 reads CASSVRDSGVDEQFF. As DNA, the CDR3 is TGTGCCAGCAGTGTCCGGGACAGTGGAGTGGATGAGCAGTTCTTC.

The sample holds a few counts of this clonotype. The rearrangement links TRBV10-2 to TRBJ2-1; 9 nucleotides match TRBD2. The CDR3 sequence is 20 residues long. V was clipped by 1 base and J by 0 bases; unmatched bases: 13. Germline V gives CDR1 WSHSY, CDR2 SAAADI. CDR3 in DNA: TGCGCCAGCAGTGAGTTTCGATACCTAGCGGGGCATAGCTCCTACAATGAGCAGTTCTTC. This sequence encodes CASSEFRYLAGHSSYNEQFF.

V usage is TRBV27 and J usage is TRBJ2-3, with 11 bases that match TRBD1. V shed 5 bases, J shed 2 bases, and the junction held 9 bases outside the gene matches. Germline assignment: CDR1 MNHEY and CDR2 SMNVEV (reference sequence). The CDR3 is 17 residues long. CDR3 amino acids: CASSPKWDRGSTDTQYF. CDR3 DNA: TGTGCCAGCAGTCCAAAGTGGGACAGGGGGTCCACAGATACGCAGTATTTT.

This rearrangement joins TRBV7-8 to TRBJ2-1; 9 positions match TRBD2. Germline CDR1 and CDR2: SGHVS and FQNEAQ. With V trimmed by 8 bases and J by 2 bases, 4 bases remained unmatched. The CDR3 loop spans 14 amino acids. CDR3 sequence (DNA): TGTGCCAGCCATAGCGGGGGACCCTACAATGAGCAGTTCTTC. It codes for CASHSGGPYNEQFF.

This clonotype was observed a handful of times. The rearrangement joins TRBV10-3 to TRBJ2-7; TRBD2 aligns across 7 bases. The CDR3 extends over 14 amino acids. Looked up from germline, CDR1 is ENHRY and CDR2 is SYGVKD. With 2 bases clipped from V and 5 bases from J, the junction kept 6 bases outside the gene matches. The DNA of the CDR3 is TGTGCCATCAGTGAGACTAGCGCTTTGGACGAGCAGTACTTC. As protein: CAISETSALDEQYF.

This clonotype turned up a few times. The chain recombines TRBV20-1 with TRBJ1-2; 9 positions match TRBD1. Germline CDR1 is DFQATT and CDR2 is SNEGSKA (reference sequence). V lost 2 bases to trimming and J lost 6 bases; unmatched junction nucleotides: 13. The CDR3 loop spans 16 amino acids. The CDR3 region is CSARNSGTGREDGYTF. CDR3 DNA sequence: TGCAGTGCTAGAAATTCTGGGACAGGGAGGGAGGATGGCTACACCTTC.

This clonotype was observed once. The chain carries TRBV7-6 and TRBJ1-4, with a weak D call TRBD1 (6 bases). Germline V gene data show CDR1 as SGHVS and CDR2 as FNYEAQ. The CDR3 loop spans 18 amino acids. V was pared by 9 bases and J by 0 bases, with 23 bases between. CDR3 protein: CASQGRGAGTATNEKLFF. CDR3 coding DNA: TGTGCCAGTCAAGGACGGGGGGCGGGGACTGCAACTAATGAAAAACTGTTTTTT.

The V call is TRBV29-1, the J call TRBJ1-2; 7 positions match TRBD1. The V gene end was trimmed by 0 bases and the J gene end by 2 bases; junction bases not matched to a gene: 9. The CDR3 contains 16 residues. Per germline, CDR1 SQVTM and CDR2 ANQGSEA. CDR3 region: CSVEDRAGGVNYGYTF. Written as DNA, the CDR3 is TGCAGCGTTGAAGATCGAGCAGGGGGGGTCAACTATGGCTACACCTTC.

This clonotype was counted between two and nine times. The chain recombines TRBV7-9 with TRBJ2-1; perhaps TRBD1 as D (5 bases). The V and J ends lost 5 bases and 6 bases respectively, with 14 bases between them. CDR3 size: 14 residues. Germline V CDR1 and CDR2: SEHNR, FQNEAQ (reference sequence). The CDR3 loop reads CASSPPRELNEQFF. In nucleotides, the CDR3 is TGTGCCAGCAGCCCCCCCAGGGAACTCAATGAGCAGTTCTTC.

This clonotype occurred many times. The J gene is TRBJ1-1, the V gene TRBV27; D is unclear. V was cut by 2 bases and J by 2 bases, with 9 bases left in between. The CDR3 loop spans 14 amino acids. The germline gives CDR1 MNHEY, CDR2 SMNVEV (reference sequence). The CDR3 loop reads CASSLIALNTEAFF. CDR3 bases: TGTGCCAGCAGTTTAATAGCCCTTAACACTGAAGCTTTCTTT.

This clonotype was detected a few times. The J gene is TRBJ2-2, the V gene TRBV7-9; 7 bases are a match to TRBD1. The trim removed 4 bases at V and 0 bases at J, leaving 5 bases unmatched. The germline V gene has CDR1 SEHNR and CDR2 FQNEAQ (reference sequence). The length of the CDR3 is 16 residues. In DNA form, the CDR3 reads TGTGCCAGCAGCTCGACCGGGACAGCGAACACCGGGGAGCTGTTTTTT. This translates into CASSSTGTANTGELFF.

The table lists this clonotype with a few counts. This chain links TRBV2 with TRBJ2-2; TRBD1 aligns across 7 bases. The CDR3 spans 15 residues. V dropped 6 bases and J dropped 5; count of bases not matched to a gene: 9. Per germline, CDR1 SNHLY and CDR2 FYNNEI. In DNA form, the CDR3 reads TGTGCCAGCAGCGACCGGGACAGACTGACCGGGGAGCTGTTTTTT. Translation gives CASSDRDRLTGELFF.

This clonotype turned up a few times. J is TRBJ1-4 and V is TRBV7-9; TRBD1 matches 8 bases. V shed 5 bases and J 8 bases; nucleotides not matched to a gene: 10. The length of the CDR3 is 15 residues. Germline V gene sequence: CDR1 SEHNR, CDR2 FQNEAQ (reference sequence). The DNA of the CDR3 is TGTGCCAGCAGCATCCAGGGACAGGTTCGAGAAAAACTGTTTTTT. Translation gives CASSIQGQVREKLFF.